This T cell receptor beta chain was identified in a study of PD-1 blockade in classical Hodgkin lymphoma. Described time point: newly diagnosed, previously untreated cHL patient sample. Negative magnetic selection isolated CD4+ T cells from thawed PBMCs. This CDR3 region has 17 residues. In germline, CDR1 is SGHRS, CDR2 YFSETQ. The V segment lost 4 bases and the J segment 5 bases; nucleotides outside the gene matches: 15. The data were produced by immunoSEQ multiplex PCR, yet TCRdb's version contains in-frame clones alone and is incomplete. The sample includes around 30,000 clones, roughly 90% of them seen just once.

The J gene is TRBJ2-7, the V gene TRBV5-1; TRBD2 aligns across 10 bases. Sequenced material: CD4+ T cells from blood. The TCR was taken from a human donor with classical Hodgkin lymphoma. CDR3 sequence (DNA): TGCGCCAGCAGCCTACAAGGGCTAGCGGGAGTTAATGACGAGCAGTACTTC. This gives the protein CASSLQGLAGVNDEQYF.